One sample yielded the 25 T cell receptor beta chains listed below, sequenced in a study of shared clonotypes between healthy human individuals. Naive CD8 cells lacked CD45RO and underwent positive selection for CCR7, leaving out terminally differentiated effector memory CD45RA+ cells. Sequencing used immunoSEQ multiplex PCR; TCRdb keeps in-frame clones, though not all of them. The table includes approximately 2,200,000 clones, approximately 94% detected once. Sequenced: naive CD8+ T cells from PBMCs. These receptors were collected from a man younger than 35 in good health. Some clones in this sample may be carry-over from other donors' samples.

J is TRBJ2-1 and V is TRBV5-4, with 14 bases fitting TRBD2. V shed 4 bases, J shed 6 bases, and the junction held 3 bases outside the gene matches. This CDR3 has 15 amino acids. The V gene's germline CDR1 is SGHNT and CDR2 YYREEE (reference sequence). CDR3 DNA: TGTGCCAGCAGCCCGGGACTAGCGGGGGCCAATGAGCAGTTCTTC. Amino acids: CASSPGLAGANEQFF.

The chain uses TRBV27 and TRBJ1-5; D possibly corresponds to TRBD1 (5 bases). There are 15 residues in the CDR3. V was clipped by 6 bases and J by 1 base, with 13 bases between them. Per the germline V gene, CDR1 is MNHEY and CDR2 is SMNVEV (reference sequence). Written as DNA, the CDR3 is TGTGCCAGCAGAAGCGTCCAGGGAAGCAATCAGCCCCAGCATTTT. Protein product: CASRSVQGSNQPQHF.

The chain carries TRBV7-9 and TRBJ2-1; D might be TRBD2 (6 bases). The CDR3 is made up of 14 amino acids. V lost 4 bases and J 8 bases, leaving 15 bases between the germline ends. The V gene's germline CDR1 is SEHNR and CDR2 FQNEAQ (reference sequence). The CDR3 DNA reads TGTGCCAGCAGCTCCCCAGACCCTAGCGATGAGCAGTTCTTC. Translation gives CASSSPDPSDEQFF.

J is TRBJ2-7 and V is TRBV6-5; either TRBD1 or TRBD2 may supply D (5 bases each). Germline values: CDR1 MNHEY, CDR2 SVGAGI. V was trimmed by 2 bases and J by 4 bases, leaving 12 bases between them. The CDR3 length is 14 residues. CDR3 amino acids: CASSYNGREYEQYF. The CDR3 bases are TGTGCCAGCAGTTACAATGGCAGGGAGTACGAGCAGTACTTC.

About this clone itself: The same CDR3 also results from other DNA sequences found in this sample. For the CDR3, the DNA is TGTGCCAGCAGTTTCAGTGGGGCCAACGTCCTGACTTTC. This encodes CASSFSGANVLTF. V usage is TRBV28 and J usage is TRBJ2-6; D is unclear. This CDR3 spans 13 amino acids. Germline CDR1 is MDHEN and CDR2 is SYDVKM. V lost 3 bases and J lost 3, with 3 bases in between. Looking up the rest from reference TRBV28 and TRBJ2-6 gives the full variable domain: DVKVTQSSRYLVKRTGEKVFLECVQDMDHENMFWYRQDPGLGLRLIYFSYDVKMKEKGDIPEGYSVSREKKERFSLILESASTNQTSMYLCASSFSGANVLTFGAGSRLTVL.

CDR3 residues: CASSYSREKLFF. The CDR3 region has the DNA TGTGCCAGCAGTTATAGTAGGGAAAAACTGTTTTTT. This chain joins TRBV2 and TRBJ1-4; no clear D. This CDR3 comprises 12 residues. The germline V gene has CDR1 SNHLY and CDR2 FYNNEI. V lost 5 bases and J 8 bases, leaving 9 bases between the germline ends. Full variable domain (rest looked up from reference TRBV2 and TRBJ1-4): EPEVTQTPSHQVTQMGQEVILRCVPISNHLYFYWYRQILGQKVEFLVSFYNNEISEKSEIFDDQFSVERPDGSNFTLKIRSTKLEDSAMYFCASSYSREKLFFGSGTQLSVL.

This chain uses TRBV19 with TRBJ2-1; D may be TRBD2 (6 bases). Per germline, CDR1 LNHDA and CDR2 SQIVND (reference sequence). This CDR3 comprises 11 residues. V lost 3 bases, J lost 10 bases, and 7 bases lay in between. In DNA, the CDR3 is TGTGCCAGTAGTATGGGGGGAGAGCAGTTCTTC. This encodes CASSMGGEQFF.

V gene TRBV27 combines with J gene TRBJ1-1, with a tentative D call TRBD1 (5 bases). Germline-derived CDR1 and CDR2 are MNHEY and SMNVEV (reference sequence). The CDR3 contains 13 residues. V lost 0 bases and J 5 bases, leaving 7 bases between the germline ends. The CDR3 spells CASSLSKGTEAFF. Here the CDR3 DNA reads TGTGCCAGCAGTTTATCCAAGGGGACTGAAGCTTTCTTT.

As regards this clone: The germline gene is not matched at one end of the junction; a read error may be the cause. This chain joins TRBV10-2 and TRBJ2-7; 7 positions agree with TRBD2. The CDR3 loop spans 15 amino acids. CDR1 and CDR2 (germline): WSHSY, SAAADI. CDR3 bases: TGCGCCAGCAGTGAGTTCGGGACTATGGCCTACGGGCAGTACTTC. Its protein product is CASSEFGTMAYGQYF.

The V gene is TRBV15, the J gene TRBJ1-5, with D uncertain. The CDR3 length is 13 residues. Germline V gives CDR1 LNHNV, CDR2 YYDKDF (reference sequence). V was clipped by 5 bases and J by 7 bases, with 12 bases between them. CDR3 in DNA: TGTGCCACCAGCCGCGAGTGGAGCCAGCCCCAGCATTTT. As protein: CATSREWSQPQHF. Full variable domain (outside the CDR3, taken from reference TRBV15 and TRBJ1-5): DAMVIQNPRYQVTQFGKPVTLSCSQTLNHNVMYWYQQKSSQAPKLLFHYYDKDFNNEADTPDNFQSRRPNTSFCFLDIRSPGLGDTAMYLCATSREWSQPQHFGDGTRLSIL.

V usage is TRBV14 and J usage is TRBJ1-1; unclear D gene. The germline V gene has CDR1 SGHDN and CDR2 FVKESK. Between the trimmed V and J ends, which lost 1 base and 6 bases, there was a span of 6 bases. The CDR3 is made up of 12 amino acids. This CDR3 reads CASSQVLAEAFF. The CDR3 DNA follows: TGTGCCAGCAGCCAAGTTCTGGCTGAAGCTTTCTTT.

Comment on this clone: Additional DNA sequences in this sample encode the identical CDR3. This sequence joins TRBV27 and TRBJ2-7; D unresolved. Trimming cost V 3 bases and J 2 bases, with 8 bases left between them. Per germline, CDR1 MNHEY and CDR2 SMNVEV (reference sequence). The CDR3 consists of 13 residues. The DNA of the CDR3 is TGTGCCAGCAGTTTTGCGCAGACCTACGAGCAGTACTTC. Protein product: CASSFAQTYEQYF.

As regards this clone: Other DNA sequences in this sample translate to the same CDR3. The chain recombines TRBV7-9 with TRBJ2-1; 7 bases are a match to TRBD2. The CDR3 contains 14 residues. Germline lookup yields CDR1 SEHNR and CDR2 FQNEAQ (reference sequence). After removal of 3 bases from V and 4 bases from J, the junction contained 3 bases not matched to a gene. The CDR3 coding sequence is TGTGCCAGCAGCTTGACGGGAGGATACAATGAGCAGTTCTTC. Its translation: CASSLTGGYNEQFF.

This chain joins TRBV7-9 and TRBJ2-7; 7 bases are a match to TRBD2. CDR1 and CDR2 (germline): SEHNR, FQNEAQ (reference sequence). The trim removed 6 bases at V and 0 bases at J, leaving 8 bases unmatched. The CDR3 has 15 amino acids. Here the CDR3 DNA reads TGTGCCAGCAGAAATAGGGCGGGAGACTCCTACGAGCAGTACTTC. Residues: CASRNRAGDSYEQYF. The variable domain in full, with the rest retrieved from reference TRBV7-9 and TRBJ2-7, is DTGVSQNPRHKITKRGQNVTFRCDPISEHNRLYWYRQTLGQGPEFLTYFQNEAQLEKSRLLSDRFSAERPKGSFSTLEIQRTEQGDSAMYLCASRNRAGDSYEQYFGPGTRLTVT.

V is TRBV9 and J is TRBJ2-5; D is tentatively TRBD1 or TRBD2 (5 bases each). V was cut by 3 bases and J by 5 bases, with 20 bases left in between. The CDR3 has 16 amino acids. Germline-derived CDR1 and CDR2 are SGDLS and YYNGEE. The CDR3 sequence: CASSAGTAVRGETQYF. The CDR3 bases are TGTGCCAGCAGCGCCGGGACCGCGGTGAGAGGGGAGACCCAGTACTTC.

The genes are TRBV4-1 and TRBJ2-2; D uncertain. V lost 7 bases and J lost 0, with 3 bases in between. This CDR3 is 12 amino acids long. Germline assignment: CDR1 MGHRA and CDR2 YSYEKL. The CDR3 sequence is CASTTNTGELFF. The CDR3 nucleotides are TGCGCCAGCACTACGAACACCGGGGAGCTGTTTTTT.

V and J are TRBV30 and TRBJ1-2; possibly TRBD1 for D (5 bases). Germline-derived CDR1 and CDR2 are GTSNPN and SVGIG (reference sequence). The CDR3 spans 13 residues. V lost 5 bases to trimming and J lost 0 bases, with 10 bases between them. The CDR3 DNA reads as TGTGCCTGGCTGGACACTCCTAACTATGGCTACACCTTC. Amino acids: CAWLDTPNYGYTF.

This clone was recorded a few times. Here the CDR3 reads CASSPNDRAGQPQHF. In DNA, the CDR3 is TGTGCCAGCAGCCCCAACGACCGGGCCGGTCAGCCCCAGCATTTT. The chain combines TRBV9 with TRBJ1-5; D is unresolved. The CDR3 spans 15 residues. CDR1 and CDR2 from the germline V gene are SGDLS and YYNGEE. The ends were cut back, 4 bases at V and 6 bases at J, with 17 bases in the middle.

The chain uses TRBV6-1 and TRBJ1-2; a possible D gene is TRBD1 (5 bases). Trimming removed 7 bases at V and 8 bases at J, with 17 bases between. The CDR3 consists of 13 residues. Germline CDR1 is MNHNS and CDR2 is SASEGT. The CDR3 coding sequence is TGTGCCAGCAAACAGGCGCCCGGCAGGGGCTACACCTTC. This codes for CASKQAPGRGYTF.

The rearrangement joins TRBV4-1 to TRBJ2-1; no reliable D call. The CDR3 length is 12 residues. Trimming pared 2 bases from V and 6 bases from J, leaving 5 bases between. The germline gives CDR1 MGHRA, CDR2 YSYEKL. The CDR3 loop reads CASSQPGNEQFF. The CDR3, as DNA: TGCGCCAGCAGCCAACCGGGCAATGAGCAGTTCTTC.

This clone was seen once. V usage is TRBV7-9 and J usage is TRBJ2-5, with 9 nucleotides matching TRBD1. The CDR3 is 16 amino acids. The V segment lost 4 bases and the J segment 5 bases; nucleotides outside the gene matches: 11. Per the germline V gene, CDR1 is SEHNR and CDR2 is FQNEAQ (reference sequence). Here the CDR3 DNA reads TGTGCCAGCAGCTCTTACAGGGGGCGGTTGGAGGAGACCCAGTACTTC. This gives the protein CASSSYRGRLEETQYF.

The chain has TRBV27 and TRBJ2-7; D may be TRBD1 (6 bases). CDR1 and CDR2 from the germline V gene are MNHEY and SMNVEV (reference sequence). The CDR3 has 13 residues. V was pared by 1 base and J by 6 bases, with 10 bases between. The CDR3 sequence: CASSLFRGGEQYF. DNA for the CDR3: TGTGCCAGCAGTTTATTTAGAGGGGGCGAGCAGTACTTC.

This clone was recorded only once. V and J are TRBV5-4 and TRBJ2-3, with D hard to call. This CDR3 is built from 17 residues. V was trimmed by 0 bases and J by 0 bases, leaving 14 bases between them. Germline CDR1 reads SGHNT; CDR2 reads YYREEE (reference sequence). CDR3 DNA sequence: TGTGCCAGCAGCTTGGACTACAAGTCATCTAGCACAGATACGCAGTATTTT. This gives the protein CASSLDYKSSSTDTQYF.

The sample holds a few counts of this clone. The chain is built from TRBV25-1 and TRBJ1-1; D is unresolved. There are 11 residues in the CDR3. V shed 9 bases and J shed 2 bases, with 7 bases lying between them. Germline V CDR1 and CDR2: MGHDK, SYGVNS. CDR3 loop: CARYGNTEAFF. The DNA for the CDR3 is TGTGCCAGATACGGTAACACTGAAGCTTTCTTT. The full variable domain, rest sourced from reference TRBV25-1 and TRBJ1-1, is EADIYQTPRYLVIGTGKKITLECSQTMGHDKMYWYQQDPGMELHLIHYSYGVNSTEKGDLSSESTVSRIRTEHFPLTLESARPSHTSQYLCARYGNTEAFFGQGTRLTVV.

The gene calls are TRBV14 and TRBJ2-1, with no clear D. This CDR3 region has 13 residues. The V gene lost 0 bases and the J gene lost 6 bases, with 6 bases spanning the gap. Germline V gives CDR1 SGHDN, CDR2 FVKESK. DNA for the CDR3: TGTGCCAGCAGCCAAGATGGCATCAATGAGCAGTTCTTC. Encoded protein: CASSQDGINEQFF.